These T cell receptor beta chains were read from a single sample in a study of control samples from healthy donors and cancer patients. Libraries were prepared by immunoSEQ multiplex PCR; TCRdb keeps only in-frame clonotypes and omits some of them. The sample has about 120,000 clones, 89% seen once. The material sequenced was blood. All receptors come from a man in his fifties in good health. CDR3s include the opening cysteine and the closing phenylalanine or tryptophan. The D gene is left open where the match is weak. Not all rows give a size; the values are once, few, many and, for expanded clones, a class.

TRBJ1-1 . TRBV15 once TGTGCCACCAGCAGAGATTGGGTGGAGCGGACTGAAGCTTTCTTT CATSRDWVERTEAFF
TRBJ1-1 . TRBV11-2 . TGTGCCAGCAGCCTCGGGGGAATTGAAGCTTTCTTT CASSLGGIEAFF
TRBJ2-7 . TRBV18 . TGTGCCAGCTCTCATGGGACCGACCCCTACGAGCAGTACTTC CASSHGTDPYEQYF
TRBJ1-2 TRBD1 TRBV10-3 . TGTGCCATCAGTGAGACGCCTGGACAGGGGGTAGCCTACACCTTC CAISETPGQGVAYTF
TRBJ2-7 . TRBV19 . TGTGCCAGTAGTATAGGACCAGCCGACTCCTACGAGCAGTACTTC CASSIGPADSYEQYF
TRBJ1-3 TRBD1 TRBV3-1/TRBV3-2 . TGTGCCAGCAGCCAGTCAGGGGGTACTGGAAACACCATATATTTT CASSQSGGTGNTIYF
TRBJ2-7 TRBD2 TRBV30 . TGTGCCTGGAGTGGCGGGGGAGGGCAGTACTTC CAWSGGGGQYF
TRBJ2-3 . TRBV10-3 . TGTGCCATCAGTGGGGGTGGGGCTGGGGCCACAGATACGCAGTATTTT CAISGGGAGATDTQYF
TRBJ2-5 TRBD1 TRBV25-1 . TGTGCCAGCAGTGAATTGGGGACAGCAGTGCAAGAGACCCAGTACTTC CASSELGTAVQETQYF
TRBJ1-5 . TRBV27 . TGTGCCAGCAGTCCAGGGTATAGCAATCAGCCCCAGCATTTT CASSPGYSNQPQHF
TRBJ2-6 TRBD2 TRBV2 once TGTGCCAGGGGCAGCGGGGGGGACTCTGGGGCCAACGTCCTGACTTTC CARGSGGDSGANVLTF
TRBJ1-2 . TRBV6-1 . TGTGCCAGCAGTGAGGACGGACAGCTACCCTATGGCTACACCTTC CASSEDGQLPYGYTF
TRBJ2-1 . TRBV3-1/TRBV3-2 . TGTGCCAGCAGCCCTCGCTCGAGCGTAAGCTCCTACAATGAGCAGTTCTTC CASSPRSSVSSYNEQFF
TRBJ1-1 . TRBV11-2 once TGTGCCAGCAGCTACGCTACTTTGAACACTGAAGCTTTCTTT CASSYATLNTEAFF
TRBJ2-5 TRBD2 TRBV7-9 . TGTGCCAGCAGCGTCCCACTAGCGGGGGGGCCCGAGACCCAGTACTTC CASSVPLAGGPETQYF
TRBJ2-2 . TRBV24-1 . TGTGCCACCGTGACCGGAACCGGGGAGCTGTTTTTT CATVTGTGELFF
TRBJ2-2 . TRBV5-1 . TGCGCCAGCAGCTTGCTTGCGAACACCGGGGAGCTGTTTTTT CASSLLANTGELFF
TRBJ2-2 TRBD2 TRBV4-2 . TGTGCCAGCAGCCAAGCTAGCGGGGCGAACACCGGGGAGCTGTTTTTT CASSQASGANTGELFF
TRBJ2-5 . TRBV14 . TGTGCCAGCAGCCAAGGGACCCTCTTGGTGGGTAGAGAGACCCAGTACTTC CASSQGTLLVGRETQYF
TRBJ2-3 TRBD1 TRBV5-1 . TGCGCCAGCAGCTCACAGGGGGCAACAGATACGCAGTATTTT CASSSQGATDTQYF
TRBJ1-1 . TRBV30 . TGTGCCGGATGGGGGACTGAAGCTTTCTTT CAGWGTEAFF
TRBJ2-5 TRBD2 TRBV6-5 . TGTGCCAGCAGTTCCCGACTAGCGGGGGAGACCCAGTACTTC CASSSRLAGETQYF
TRBJ2-3 TRBD2 TRBV5-1 . TGCGCCAGCAGCTTGTACGGGGGGGCATTCGGCACAGATACGCAGTATTTT CASSLYGGAFGTDTQYF
TRBJ2-7 . TRBV3-1/TRBV3-2 . TGTGCCAGCAGCCAAGAATCGGTTAGCCTATCCTACGAGCAGTACTTC CASSQESVSLSYEQYF
TRBJ1-1 . TRBV3-1/TRBV3-2 . TGTGCCAGCAGCCATAAGGGCAGGAACACTGAAGCTTTCTTT CASSHKGRNTEAFF
TRBJ1-2 TRBD1 TRBV29-1 . TGCAGCGTTGAGACAGGGGGCGCAAACTATGGCTACACCTTC CSVETGGANYGYTF
TRBJ1-2 . TRBV12-3/TRBV12-4 . TGTGCCAGCACGGTGGGTTCGGGATATGGCTACACCTTC CASTVGSGYGYTF
TRBJ2-5 TRBD2 TRBV24-1 . TGTGCCACCAGTGAGGGCGGCGGGGGGGCCGAAGAGACCCAGTACTTC CATSEGGGGAEETQYF
TRBJ1-1 . TRBV5-1 . TGCGCCAGCAGCTTGAACAGGCGGAGTATGAACACTGAAGCTTTCTTT CASSLNRRSMNTEAFF
TRBJ1-1 . TRBV30 . TGTGCCTGGACATTTGGCAGGGACACTGAAGCTTTCTTT CAWTFGRDTEAFF
TRBJ2-7 TRBD2 TRBV5-1 few TGCGCCAGCAGCTTGGTCCCTAGCGGTGACCTTTCCTACGAGCAGTACTTC CASSLVPSGDLSYEQYF
TRBJ1-1 . TRBV7-2 . TGTGCCAGCAGCTCGCCGGGGGGCTGGGACACTGAAGCTTTCTTT CASSSPGGWDTEAFF
TRBJ1-2 . TRBV27 . TGTGCCAGCAGTCCCACCCAAAGGGGCTATGGCTACACCTTC CASSPTQRGYGYTF
TRBJ2-7 . TRBV2 . TGTGCCAGCAGTGAAGCAATGGAGGGGAAGGACGAGCAGTACTTC CASSEAMEGKDEQYF
TRBJ2-5 . TRBV7-9 . TGTGCCAGCAGTTCCCCCGGGCCCAGGGAGACCCAGTACTTC CASSSPGPRETQYF
TRBJ2-7 . TRBV5-5 . TGTGCCAGCAGCTTGTCGGTCGGTTCCTACGAGCAGTACTTC CASSLSVGSYEQYF
TRBJ2-3 . TRBV7-8 . TGTGCCAGCAGCTTAGGGGGCCTCACAGATACGCAGTATTTT CASSLGGLTDTQYF
TRBJ1-2 TRBD1 TRBV11-2 . TGTGCCAGCAGCTTAGGTGGGAGCGGACAGGGGAACTATGGCTACACCTTC CASSLGGSGQGNYGYTF
TRBJ1-1 . TRBV27 . TGTGCCAGCAGTTTAGGCAGGGCGGGCACTGAAGCTTTCTTT CASSLGRAGTEAFF
TRBJ2-7 . TRBV5-5 . TGTGCCAGCAGCCCACTAGGACAGACTACCTACGAGCAGTACTTC CASSPLGQTTYEQYF